This T cell receptor beta chain appears in the sequencing data of a study of cytomegalovirus exposure and HLA in healthy donors. Notes on the study in general: Cytomegalovirus status was reportedly diagnosed by the classifier with high sensitivity and specificity. Beyond CMV serostatus, there was no information to go on about immune exposure. Rare TCR sequences dominated, though some public TCRs recurred in many donors.

To note about this clone: The antigen remains undetermined.

With 60 Vbeta and 13 Jbeta primers, the PCR was carried out. TCRdb's table, derived via immunoSEQ multiplex PCR, lists solely in-frame clones and lacks some. The sample shows 90,000 to 120,000 clones, 73% of them seen only once. Sequences were obtained from PBMCs. The origin of this receptor is a man aged 25-45 years in good health and CMV-seronegative.

CDR3 sequence: CASSFQAFYYEQYF. Written as DNA, the CDR3 is TGTGCCAGCAGCTTTCAGGCTTTCTACTACGAGCAGTACTTC. V gene TRBV5-6 combines with J gene TRBJ2-7; D remains unclear. Germline loops: CDR1 SGHDT, CDR2 YYEEEE. This CDR3 is 14 amino acids long. Trimming shortened V by 2 bases and J by 3 bases, and 12 bases separated the two germline ends.